This is a list of T cell receptor beta chains from one sample in a study of cytotoxic CD8 clonotypes in ibrutinib-treated CLL. Profiling relied on immunoSEQ multiplex PCR, and the TCRdb table lists in-frame clones only, not all of them. The data show about 120,000 clones, 45% to 65% seen once. This sample comprised PBMCs, obtained after 24 months of ibrutinib treatment. These receptors all stem from a human donor with chronic lymphocytic leukemia. Both conserved end residues are part of each CDR3. D genes are given only for firm matches. Clone size, where shown, is once, few, many, or a class for clones that have expanded.

J,D,size,V,CDR3
TRBJ2-2,TRBD2,-,TRBV7-7,CAVRPGLATTGELFF
TRBJ1-2,TRBD1,-,TRBV7-9,CASSLGGQASYRYTF
TRBJ1-5,-,-,TRBV6-6,CASMGRDSNQPQHF
TRBJ1-6,TRBD1,-,TRBV23-1,CASRAGTGEVAPLHF
TRBJ2-3,-,-,TRBV28,CASSFSRETDTQYF
TRBJ2-7,TRBD1,-,TRBV5-8,CASSFKDRGSGEQYF
TRBJ2-7,-,few,TRBV6-6,CASRAGHEQYF
TRBJ2-5,-,-,TRBV1,CTSSQDGTGGQETQYF
TRBJ1-1,-,-,TRBV4-2,CASSQSWTVNTEAFF
TRBJ2-1,-,-,TRBV28,CASRQGYNEQFF
TRBJ2-3,-,-,TRBV7-9,CASSLESDTQYF
TRBJ1-1,-,-,TRBV27,CASSLSPGNTEAFF
TRBJ2-5,-,-,TRBV11-1,CASSLALAGTLYF
TRBJ2-7,TRBD1,few,TRBV5-1,CASTSRDREEQYF
TRBJ1-5,TRBD1,-,TRBV2,CASNGQGGQPQHF
TRBJ1-6,-,-,TRBV9,CASSVSQGNSPLHF
TRBJ1-4,-,-,TRBV6-6,CASSYMASEKLFF
TRBJ2-5,-,-,TRBV2,CASSPDWNQETQYF
TRBJ2-3,-,few,TRBV5-8,CASTPKSSSSTDTQYF
TRBJ1-2,TRBD1,-,TRBV30,CAGSTGAALKGYTF
TRBJ1-5,-,-,TRBV27,CASSPGSGGNQPQHF
TRBJ2-5,TRBD2,-,TRBV6-1,CASSDRGGLGETQYF
TRBJ1-1,-,-,TRBV5-6,CASSFFSGLETEAFF
TRBJ1-1,-,-,TRBV18,CASSKRAPGPGTEAFF
TRBJ1-5,TRBD1,-,TRBV5-5,CASSLTGQTNQPQHF
TRBJ2-3,TRBD1,-,TRBV2,CASSATGSKNTQYF
TRBJ2-3,TRBD2,-,TRBV9,CASSVVAGRRTSGVYTQYF
TRBJ2-2,-,few,TRBV28,CASREYTGELFF
TRBJ1-2,TRBD1,-,TRBV25-1,CASSSRDRGRYGYTF
TRBJ1-1,-,-,TRBV6-5,CASSTSAGNTEAFF
TRBJ2-7,TRBD1,few,TRBV2,CASSAAGGFYEQYF
TRBJ1-1,TRBD1,-,TRBV25-1,CASSPGGLDTEAFF
TRBJ2-2,TRBD1,few,TRBV15,CATSGSRDRGNVRRELFF
TRBJ2-2,-,few,TRBV7-2,CASSLRQVPGAGGELFF
TRBJ1-2,TRBD1,-,TRBV4-1,CASSHRDSPNYGYTF
TRBJ1-1,-,-,TRBV7-2,CASSSDRLNTEAFF
TRBJ2-3,-,once,TRBV30,CARRVGIGTDTQYF
TRBJ1-6,TRBD1,-,TRBV6-5,CASRRFGQGNSPLHF
TRBJ1-1,-,-,TRBV28,CASRRTVTFAEAFF
TRBJ2-7,TRBD1,once,TRBV11-2,CASRSVGTGGGGEQYF
TRBJ1-3,-,-,TRBV6-5,CASPDGEGNTIYF
TRBJ2-7,-,-,TRBV7-2,CASSLQRFIPEQYF
TRBJ2-3,-,-,TRBV6-5,CASLRPGTDTQYF
TRBJ2-3,TRBD2,-,TRBV5-1,CASSAGTRTDTQYF
TRBJ2-7,TRBD1,-,TRBV2,CASGTGTYEQYF